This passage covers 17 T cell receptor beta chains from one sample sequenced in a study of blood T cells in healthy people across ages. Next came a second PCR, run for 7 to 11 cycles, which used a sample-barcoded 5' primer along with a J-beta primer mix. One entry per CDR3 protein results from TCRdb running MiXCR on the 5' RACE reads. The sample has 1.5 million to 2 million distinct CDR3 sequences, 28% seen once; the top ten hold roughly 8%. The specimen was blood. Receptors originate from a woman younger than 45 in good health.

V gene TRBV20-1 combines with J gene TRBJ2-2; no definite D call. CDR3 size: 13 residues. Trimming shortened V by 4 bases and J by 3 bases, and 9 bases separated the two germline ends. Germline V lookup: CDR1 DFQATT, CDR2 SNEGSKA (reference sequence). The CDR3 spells CSATDGYTGELFF. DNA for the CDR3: TGCAGTGCTACTGACGGGTACACCGGGGAGCTGTTTTTT.

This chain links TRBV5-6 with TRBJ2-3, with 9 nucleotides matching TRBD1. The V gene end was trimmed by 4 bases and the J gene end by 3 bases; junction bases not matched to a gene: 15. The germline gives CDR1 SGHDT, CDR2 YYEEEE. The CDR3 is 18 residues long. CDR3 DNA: TGTGCCAGCAGCCGAACCGTCCCGACAGGGGGGCCGACAGATACGCAGTATTTT. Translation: CASSRTVPTGGPTDTQYF.

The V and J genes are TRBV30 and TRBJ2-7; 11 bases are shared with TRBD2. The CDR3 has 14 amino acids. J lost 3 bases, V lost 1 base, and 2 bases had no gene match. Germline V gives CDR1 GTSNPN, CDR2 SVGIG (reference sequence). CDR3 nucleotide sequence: TGTGCCTGGAGTGCGGGACTAGCGGACTACGAGCAGTACTTC. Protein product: CAWSAGLADYEQYF.

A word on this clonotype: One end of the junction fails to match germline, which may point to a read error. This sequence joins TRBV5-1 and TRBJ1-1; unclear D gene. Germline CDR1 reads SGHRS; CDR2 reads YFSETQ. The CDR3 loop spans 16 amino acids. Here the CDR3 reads CASTHYPTVMNTEAFF. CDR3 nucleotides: TGCGCTAGCACCCATTACCCGACGGTTATGAACACTGAAGCTTTCTTT.

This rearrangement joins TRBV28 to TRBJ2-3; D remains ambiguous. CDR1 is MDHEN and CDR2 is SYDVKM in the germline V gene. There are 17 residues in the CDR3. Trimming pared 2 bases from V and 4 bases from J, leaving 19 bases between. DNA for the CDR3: TGTGCCAGCAGTTTAAAGCACCCCTCCCCCATCGCAGATACGCAGTATTTT. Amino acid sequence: CASSLKHPSPIADTQYF.

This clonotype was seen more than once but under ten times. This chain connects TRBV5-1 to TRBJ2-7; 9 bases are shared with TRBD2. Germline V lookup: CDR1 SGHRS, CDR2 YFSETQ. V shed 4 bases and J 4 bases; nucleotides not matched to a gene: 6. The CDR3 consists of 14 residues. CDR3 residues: CASSPVAGAYEQYF. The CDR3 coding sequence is TGCGCCAGCAGCCCGGTAGCGGGGGCTTACGAGCAGTACTTC.

CDR3 coding DNA: TGCGCCAGCAGCTTGAAGGACTGGTACAATGAGCAGTTCTTC. The encoded protein is CASSLKDWYNEQFF. The chain recombines TRBV5-1 with TRBJ2-1, with D maybe TRBD2 (5 bases). CDR1 and CDR2 from the germline V gene are SGHRS and YFSETQ. The CDR3 sequence is 14 residues long. V was cut by 1 base and J by 4 bases, with 9 bases left in between.

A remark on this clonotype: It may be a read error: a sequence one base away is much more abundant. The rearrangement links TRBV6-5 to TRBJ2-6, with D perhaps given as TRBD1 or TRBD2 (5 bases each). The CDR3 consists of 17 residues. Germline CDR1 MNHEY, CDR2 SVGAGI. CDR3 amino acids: CASSYAGVGSGASVLTF. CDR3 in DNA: TGTGCCAGCAGTTACGCCGGGGTAGGGTCTGGGGCCAGCGTCCTGACTTTC.

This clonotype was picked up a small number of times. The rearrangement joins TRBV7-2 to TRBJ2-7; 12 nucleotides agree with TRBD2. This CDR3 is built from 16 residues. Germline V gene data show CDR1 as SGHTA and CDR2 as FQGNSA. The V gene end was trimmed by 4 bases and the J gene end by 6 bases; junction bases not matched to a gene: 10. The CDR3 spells CASSWETSGSVFEQYF. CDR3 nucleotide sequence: TGTGCCAGCAGCTGGGAGACTAGCGGGAGTGTTTTCGAGCAGTACTTC.

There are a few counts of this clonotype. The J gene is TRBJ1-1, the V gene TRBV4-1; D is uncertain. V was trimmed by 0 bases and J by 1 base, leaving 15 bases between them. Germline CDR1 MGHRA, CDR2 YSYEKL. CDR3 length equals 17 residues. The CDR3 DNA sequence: TGCGCCAGCAGCCAAGATTGGGGAGCTCGGGGGAACACTGAAGCTTTCTTT. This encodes CASSQDWGARGNTEAFF.

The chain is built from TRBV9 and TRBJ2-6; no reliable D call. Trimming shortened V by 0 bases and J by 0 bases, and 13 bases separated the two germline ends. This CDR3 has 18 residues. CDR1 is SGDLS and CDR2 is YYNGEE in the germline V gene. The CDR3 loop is CASSVGLGSPSGANVLTF. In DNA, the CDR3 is TGTGCCAGCAGCGTAGGATTGGGCTCCCCCTCTGGGGCCAACGTCCTGACTTTC.

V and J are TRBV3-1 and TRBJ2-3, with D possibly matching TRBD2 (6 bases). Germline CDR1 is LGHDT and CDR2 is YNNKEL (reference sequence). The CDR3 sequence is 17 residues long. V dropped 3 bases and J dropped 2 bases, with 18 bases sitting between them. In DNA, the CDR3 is TGTGCCAGCAGCCAGGACCCCTGGCGGGGCGCCACAGATACGCAGTATTTT. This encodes CASSQDPWRGATDTQYF.

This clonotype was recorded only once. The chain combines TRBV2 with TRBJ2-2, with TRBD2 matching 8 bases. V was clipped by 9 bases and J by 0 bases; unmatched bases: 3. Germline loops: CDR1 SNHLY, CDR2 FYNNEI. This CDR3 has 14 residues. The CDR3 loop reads CASGGLANTGELFF. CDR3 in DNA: TGTGCCAGTGGGGGACTAGCGAACACCGGGGAGCTGTTTTTT. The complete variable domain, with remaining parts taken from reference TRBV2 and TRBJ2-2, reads EPEVTQTPSHQVTQMGQEVILRCVPISNHLYFYWYRQILGQKVEFLVSFYNNEISEKSEIFDDQFSVERPDGSNFTLKIRSTKLEDSAMYFCASGGLANTGELFFGEGSRLTVL.

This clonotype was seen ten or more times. Written as DNA, the CDR3 is TGCAGCGTTGAAGGGATCTCGCTCAATGAGCAGTTCTTC. This gives the protein CSVEGISLNEQFF. The chain has TRBV29-1 and TRBJ2-1; D not certain. The CDR3 is made up of 13 amino acids. Germline V lookup: CDR1 SQVTM, CDR2 ANQGSEA. The germline V and J ends were trimmed by 1 base and 6 bases, with 10 bases remaining between them.

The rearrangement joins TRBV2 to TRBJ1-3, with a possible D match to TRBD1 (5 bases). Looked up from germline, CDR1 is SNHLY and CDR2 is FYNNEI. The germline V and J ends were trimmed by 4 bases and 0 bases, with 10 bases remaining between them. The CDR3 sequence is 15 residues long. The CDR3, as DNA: TGTGCCAGCAGTGTTGGAGGGGTCTCTGGAAACACCATATATTTT. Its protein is CASSVGGVSGNTIYF.

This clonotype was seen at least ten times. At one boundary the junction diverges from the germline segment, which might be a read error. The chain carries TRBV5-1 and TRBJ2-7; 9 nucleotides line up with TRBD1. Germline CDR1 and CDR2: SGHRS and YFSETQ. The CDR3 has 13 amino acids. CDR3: CASSLGQGSEQYF. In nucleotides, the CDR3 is TGTGCCAGCAGTTTGGGACAGGGCTCCGAGCAGTACTTC.

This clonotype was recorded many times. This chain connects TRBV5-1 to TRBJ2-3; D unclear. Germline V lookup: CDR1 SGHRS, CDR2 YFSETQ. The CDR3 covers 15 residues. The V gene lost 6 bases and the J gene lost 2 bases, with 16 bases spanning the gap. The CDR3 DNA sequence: TGCGCCAGCAACCGAAGGCCGTTGATCACAGATACGCAGTATTTT. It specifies CASNRRPLITDTQYF.